The sequence of this T cell receptor beta chain was determined in a study of CD8 T cells in ankylosing spondylitis. Notes on the study in general: Ankylosing spondylitis blood appeared to be characterized by a TCR beta motif of 8 or 9 highly homologous variants. Previous work reported some of these motif variants in the synovial fluid and blood of reactive arthritis. There was reportedly significant enrichment of clones that were disease-linked in matched ankylosing spondylitis synovial fluid. Peripheral blood samples showed relatively rare disease-linked clones, and these clones were CD8+.

Scientists made TCR beta libraries using quantitative 5'-RACE with molecular barcodes. TCRdb re-called the 5' RACE reads with MiXCR, one entry per CDR3 protein. This sample yields more than 600,000 distinct CDR3 sequences, of which under 20% are seen a single time; around 19% belongs to the top ten. With regard to this clonotype: Its target is unknown.

The CDR3 runs 13 residues. Germline assignment: CDR1 MNHEY and CDR2 SMNVEV (reference sequence). The ends were cut back, 4 bases at V and 3 bases at J, with 7 bases in the middle. V and J are TRBV27 and TRBJ1-3, with a possible D match to TRBD1 (5 bases). This sequence originates from a male donor with ankylosing spondylitis. The sequenced sample consisted of blood, either unsorted or a sorted T cell fraction (not recorded which). In nucleotides, the CDR3 is TGTGCCAGCAGTTGGGGGATTGGAAACACCATATATTTT. It specifies CASSWGIGNTIYF.